The rows below give T cell receptor beta chains drawn from one sample of a study of tumor-infiltrating lymphocytes in primary liver carcinoma. TCRdb reprocessed the multiplex PCR reads via MiXCR and lists one record per CDR3 protein. Here the sample spans about 59,000 distinct CDR3 sequences, 70% to 85% being singletons. The sample consisted of liver tumor tissue from sampling region 2. The receptors come from a man aged 40-49 years with primary liver carcinoma and hepatitis B virus infection. CDR3s include the opening cysteine and the closing phenylalanine or tryptophan. D genes are given only for firm matches. Not all rows give a size; the values are once, few, many and, for expanded clones, a class.

TRBD1	TRBJ1-1	TRBV6-6	-	CARSAGGTTEAFF	TGTGCCAGAAGCGCAGGGGGGACTACTGAAGCTTTCTTT
TRBD1	TRBJ2-7	TRBV29-1	many	CSVAPTGLHEQYF	TGCAGCGTTGCCCCGACAGGGCTCCACGAGCAGTACTTC
-	TRBJ2-2	TRBV11-2	-	CASRRLRSANTGELLF	TGTGCCAGCAGGAGGCTTAGGAGCGCGAACACCGGAGAGCTGTTATTT
TRBD2	TRBJ2-3	TRBV6-5	-	CASIPSGSGSDTQYF	TGTGCCAGCATCCCTAGCGGGTCTGGCTCAGATACGCAGTATTTT
-	TRBJ2-3	TRBV4-1	-	CASSQEYQGPHF	TGCGCCAGCAGCCAAGAATACCAGGGACCCCATTTT
-	TRBJ2-7	TRBV5-6	once	CASSRTRVCSYEQYF	TGTGCCAGCAGTCGGACCCGGGTCTGCTCCTACGAGCAGTACTTC
-	TRBJ2-1	TRBV9	-	CAISVIPRNEQFF	TGTGCCATCAGCGTAATCCCCAGGAATGAGCAGTTCTTC
-	TRBJ2-7	TRBV10-1	-	CASSEFGLRRNDKYF	TGCGCCAGCAGCGAGTTCGGACTTAGAAGGAACGATAAGTACTTC
TRBD2	TRBJ2-7	TRBV4-2	-	CAGSGKPGLAGGPHEQYF	TGTGCCGGCAGCGGAAAACCGGGACTAGCGGGAGGGCCACATGAGCAGTACTTC
TRBD1	TRBJ2-7	TRBV12-3/TRBV12-4	-	CASSLGQGTKHEQYF	TGTGCCAGCAGTTTAGGACAGGGGACCAAACACGAGCAGTACTTC
-	TRBJ2-5	TRBV11-2	many	CASSPLSAPGVTQYF	TGTGCCAGCAGCCCCCTGTCAGCCCCAGGGGTGACCCAGTACTTC
-	TRBJ2-7	TRBV7-9	-	CVSSLSRGHEQYF	TGTGTCAGCAGCTTATCCCGGGGCCACGAGCAGTACTTC
TRBD2	TRBJ2-2	TRBV12-5	-	CASGVERGSGTGEPFF	TGTGCTAGTGGTGTGGAGCGGGGATCTGGCACCGGGGAGCCGTTTTTT
-	TRBJ2-3	TRBV4-1	-	CASSQDPTSGVSTYTQYF	TGCGCCAGCAGCCAAGATCCGACTAGTGGGGTTAGCACATATACGCAGTATTTT
-	TRBJ2-5	TRBV4-2	-	CGSSLGLGGEAQYF	TGTGGCAGCAGCCTGGGACTCGGGGGAGAGGCCCAGTATTTC
-	TRBJ2-2	TRBV12-3/TRBV12-4	many	CASSFRPLSTQTGELFF	TGTGCCAGCAGTTTCCGGCCACTTTCTACCCAGACCGGGGAGCTGTTTTTT
TRBD1	TRBJ2-5	TRBV4-1	few	CASSQTQQGPRSQETQYF	TGCGCCAGCAGCCAAACGCAACAGGGGCCGAGGTCCCAAGAGACCCAGTACTTC
-	TRBJ2-2	TRBV11-2	few	CASSKTPGGANTGELFF	TGTGCCAGCAGCAAGACTCCAGGAGGGGCGAACACCGGGGAGCTGTTTTTT
-	TRBJ2-2	TRBV28	many	CASSLNTGELFF	TGTGCCAGCAGTCTGAACACCGGGGAGCTGTTTTTT
TRBD1	TRBJ2-7	TRBV4-2	-	CASGQGGLAGEQRF	TGTGCCAGCGGCCAAGGGGGCTTGGCGGGCGAGCAGCGCTTC
-	TRBJ2-3	TRBV4-1	-	CASSQGVRVVDMQYF	TGCGCCAGCAGCCAAGGTGTACGGGTGGTAGATATGCAGTATTTT
-	TRBJ2-1	TRBV12-3/TRBV12-4	-	CASKETSSYNEQFF	TGTGCCAGCAAGGAGACGAGCTCCTACAATGAGCAGTTCTTC
TRBD2	TRBJ2-3	TRBV6-2/TRBV6-3	-	CASGRLARVQDTQCF	TGTGCCAGCGGTAGACTAGCGAGAGTCCAAGATACGCAGTGCTTT
-	TRBJ2-7	TRBV6-2/TRBV6-3	-	CASSYSAGWQNEQYF	TGTGCCAGCAGTTACTCGGCGGGATGGCAGAACGAGCAGTACTTC
TRBD1	TRBJ2-7	TRBV12-3/TRBV12-4	many	CASSPGTGGPYEQYF	TGTGCCAGCAGTCCGGGGACAGGGGGGCCCTACGAGCAGTACTTC
TRBD2	TRBJ2-2	TRBV10-3	-	CDIRERDYTGELFF	TGTGACATTAGGGAGCGGGACTACACCGGGGAGCTGTTTTTT
-	TRBJ2-7	TRBV19	-	CASSIGGLYDEQYF	TGTGCCAGTAGTATAGGGGGCCTCTACGACGAGCAGTACTTC
-	TRBJ2-1	TRBV12-3/TRBV12-4	-	CASSFSDPHEQFF	TGTGCCAGCAGTTTCTCAGATCCCCATGAGCAGTTCTTC
-	TRBJ2-2	TRBV11-2	many	CASSLDRGGVRPNTGELFF	TGTGCCAGCAGCTTAGATCGAGGGGGAGTGCGCCCGAACACCGGGGAGCTGTTTTTT
-	TRBJ2-2	TRBV4-3	few	CASSQVWYGELFF	TGCGCCAGCAGCCAAGTTTGGTACGGGGAGCTGTTTTTT
TRBD1	TRBJ2-7	TRBV29-1	-	CSVRQGFTYEQYF	TGCAGCGTTCGACAGGGATTCACATACGAGCAGTACTTC
TRBD2	TRBJ2-1	TRBV5-8	-	CASSLGPAGVKNEQFF	TGTGCCAGTAGCTTGGGACCTGCGGGAGTGAAGAATGAGCAGTTCTTC
TRBD2	TRBJ2-1	TRBV12-3/TRBV12-4	-	CASSFRGGPDEQLF	TGTGCCAGCAGTTTTCGGGGAGGGCCTGATGAGCAGTTATTC
-	TRBJ2-4	TRBV28	once	CARKPSKNIQYF	TGTGCCAGGAAACCCAGCAAAAACATTCAGTACTTC
TRBD1	TRBJ2-7	TRBV4-1	-	CASSQEPGTGFGYEQYF	TGCGCCAGCAGCCAAGAGCCCGGGACAGGGTTTGGATACGAGCAGTACTTC
-	TRBJ2-1	TRBV10-2	-	CTTSFGMDEQFF	TGCACCACCTCATTTGGGATGGATGAGCAGTTCTTC
-	TRBJ2-1	TRBV5-1	-	CASSLSQGRGNEQFF	TGCGCCAGCAGCTTAAGTCAGGGAAGGGGGAATGAGCAGTTCTTC
-	TRBJ2-7	TRBV5-4	-	CASSPPTGRGYEQYF	TGTGCCAGCAGCCCACCGACCGGCCGGGGTTACGAGCAGTACTTC
-	TRBJ2-1	TRBV11-2	-	CARSLYRLVCGQFF	TGTGCCAGGAGCTTATACCGGCTAGTTTGTGGGCAGTTCTTC
-	TRBJ2-1	TRBV12-3/TRBV12-4	-	CASSLTGEPANEQFF	TGTGCCAGCAGTCTTACGGGAGAGCCCGCGAATGAGCAGTTCTTC
TRBD2	TRBJ2-7	TRBV6-5	-	CASSALTGGRPTYEQYF	TGTGCCAGCAGTGCATTGACTGGCGGGAGACCAACCTACGAGCAGTACTTC
-	TRBJ2-7	TRBV6-5	-	CARSYAVGNSYEQYF	TGTGCCAGAAGTTACGCAGTGGGCAACTCCTACGAGCAGTACTTC
-	TRBJ2-1	TRBV28	many	CASTRQSSYNEQFF	TGTGCCAGCACCCGACAGTCGTCCTACAATGAGCAGTTCTTC
TRBD1	TRBJ2-7	TRBV29-1	many	CSVEGQGAGNEQYF	TGCAGCGTTGAAGGACAGGGGGCGGGCAACGAGCAGTACTTC
-	TRBJ2-7	TRBV29-1	few	CSVAPRGLHEEYF	TGCAGCGTTGCCCCGAGAGGGCTCCACGAGGAGTACTTC